The T cell receptor beta chain under discussion was sequenced for a study of T cell responses to AZD1222 COVID-19 vaccine. Study outcomes and limitations: Close to half of all spike-specific TCRs reportedly target regions of the variants that are unmutated. Baseline testing showed seropositivity in only six AZD1222 recipients.

Germline trimming cut 6 bases from V and 7 bases from J; bases unmatched to any gene: 12. There are 15 residues in the CDR3. Germline assignment: CDR1 SGHVS and CDR2 FQNEAQ. Comments on this clone: Its antigen is not known.

Method: immunoSEQ multiplex PCR; TCRdb's copy keeps in-frame clones and lacks some. The repertoire holds about 110,000 clones, under 95% seen once, with about 8.3% in the top ten. The chain recombines TRBV7-8 with TRBJ2-5, with TRBD2 matching over 9 bases. The receptor was derived from an adult in good health. Sequences were derived from peripheral blood, sampled on day 0 of AZD1222 vaccination. CDR3 sequence: CASRLSSGVLMTQYF. The CDR3 DNA reads as TGTGCCAGCAGGTTATCTAGCGGGGTTCTTATGACCCAGTACTTC.